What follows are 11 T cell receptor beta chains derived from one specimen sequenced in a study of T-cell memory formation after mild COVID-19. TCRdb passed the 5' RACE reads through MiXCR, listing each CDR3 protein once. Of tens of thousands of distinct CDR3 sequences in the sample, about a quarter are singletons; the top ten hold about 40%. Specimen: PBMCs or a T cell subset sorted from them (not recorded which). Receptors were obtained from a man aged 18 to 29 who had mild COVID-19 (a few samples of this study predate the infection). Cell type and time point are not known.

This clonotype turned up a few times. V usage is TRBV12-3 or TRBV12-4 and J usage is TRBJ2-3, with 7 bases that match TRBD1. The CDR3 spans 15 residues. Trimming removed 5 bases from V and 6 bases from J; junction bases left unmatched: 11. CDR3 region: CASSQGTVEFDTQYF. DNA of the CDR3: TGTGCCAGCAGTCAGGGGACAGTAGAGTTCGATACGCAGTATTTT.

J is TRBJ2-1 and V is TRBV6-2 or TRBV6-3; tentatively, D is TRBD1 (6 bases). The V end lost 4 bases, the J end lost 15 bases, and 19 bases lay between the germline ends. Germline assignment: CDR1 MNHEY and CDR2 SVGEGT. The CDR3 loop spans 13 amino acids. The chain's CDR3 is CASSFRDTFLAFF. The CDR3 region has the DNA TGTGCCAGCAGTTTCCGGGACACTTTTCTCGCGTTCTTC.

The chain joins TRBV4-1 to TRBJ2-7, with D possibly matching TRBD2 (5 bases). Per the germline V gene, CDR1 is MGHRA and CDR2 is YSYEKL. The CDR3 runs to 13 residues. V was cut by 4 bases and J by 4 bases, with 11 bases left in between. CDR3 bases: TGCGCCAGCAGCCCCGGACTCGGTTACGAGCAGTACGTC. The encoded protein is CASSPGLGYEQYV.

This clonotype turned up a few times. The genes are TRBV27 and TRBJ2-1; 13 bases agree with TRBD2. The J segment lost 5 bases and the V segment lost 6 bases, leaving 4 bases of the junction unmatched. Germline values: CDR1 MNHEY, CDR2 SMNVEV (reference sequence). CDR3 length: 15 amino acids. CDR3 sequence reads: CASSKLAGGNNEQFF. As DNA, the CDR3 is TGTGCCAGCAGCAAACTAGCGGGGGGGAACAATGAGCAGTTCTTC.

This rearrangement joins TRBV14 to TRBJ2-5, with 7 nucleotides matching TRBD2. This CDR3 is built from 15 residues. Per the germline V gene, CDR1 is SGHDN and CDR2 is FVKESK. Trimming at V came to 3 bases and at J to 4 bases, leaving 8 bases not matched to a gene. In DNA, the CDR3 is TGTGCCAGCAGCCAGACGTCGCGGGGGAGAGAGACCCAGTACTTC. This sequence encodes CASSQTSRGRETQYF.

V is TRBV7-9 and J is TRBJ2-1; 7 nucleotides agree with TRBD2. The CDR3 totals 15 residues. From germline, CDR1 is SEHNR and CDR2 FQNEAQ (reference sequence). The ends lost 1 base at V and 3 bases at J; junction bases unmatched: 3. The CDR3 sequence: CASSLELAYYNEQFF. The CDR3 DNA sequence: TGTGCCAGCAGCTTAGAACTAGCGTACTACAATGAGCAGTTCTTC.

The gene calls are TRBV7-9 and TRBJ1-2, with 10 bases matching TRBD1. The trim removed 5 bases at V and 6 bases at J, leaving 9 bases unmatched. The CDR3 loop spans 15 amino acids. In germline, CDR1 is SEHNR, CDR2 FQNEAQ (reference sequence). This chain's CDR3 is CASSPPGQGFHGYTF. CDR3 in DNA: TGTGCCAGCAGCCCCCCGGGACAGGGGTTCCATGGCTACACCTTC.

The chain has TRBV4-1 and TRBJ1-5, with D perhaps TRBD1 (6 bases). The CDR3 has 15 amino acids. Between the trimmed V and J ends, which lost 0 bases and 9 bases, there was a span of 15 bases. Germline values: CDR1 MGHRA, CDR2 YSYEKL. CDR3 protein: CASSQEDSGAPPQHF. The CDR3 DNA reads TGCGCCAGCAGCCAAGAGGACAGCGGGGCTCCGCCCCAGCATTTT.

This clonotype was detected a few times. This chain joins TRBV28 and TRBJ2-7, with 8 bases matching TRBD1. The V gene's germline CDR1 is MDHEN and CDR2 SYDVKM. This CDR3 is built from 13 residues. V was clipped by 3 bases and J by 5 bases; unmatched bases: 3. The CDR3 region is CASSFDRGHEQYV. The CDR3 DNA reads TGTGCCAGCAGTTTTGACAGGGGCCACGAGCAGTACGTC.

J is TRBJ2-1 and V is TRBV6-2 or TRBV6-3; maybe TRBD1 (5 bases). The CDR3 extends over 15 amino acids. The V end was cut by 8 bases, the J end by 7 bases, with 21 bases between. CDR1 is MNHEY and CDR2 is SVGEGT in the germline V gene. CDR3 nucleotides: TGTGCCAGCGAAGGCCAGGGCCCCGCGAGTAATGAGCAGTTCTTC. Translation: CASEGQGPASNEQFF.

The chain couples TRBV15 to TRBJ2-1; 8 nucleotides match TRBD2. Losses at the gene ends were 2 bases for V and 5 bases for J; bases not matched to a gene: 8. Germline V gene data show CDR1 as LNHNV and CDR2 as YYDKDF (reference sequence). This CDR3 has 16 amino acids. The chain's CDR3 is CATSRKRGGVHNEQFF. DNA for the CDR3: TGTGCCACCAGCAGAAAACGGGGGGGCGTCCACAATGAGCAGTTCTTC. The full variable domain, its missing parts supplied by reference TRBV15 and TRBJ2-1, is DAMVIQNPRYQVTQFGKPVTLSCSQTLNHNVMYWYQQKSSQAPKLLFHYYDKDFNNEADTPDNFQSRRPNTSFCFLDIRSPGLGDTAMYLCATSRKRGGVHNEQFFGPGTRLTVL.